The clone carrying this T cell receptor beta chain was seen only once. The antigen remains unidentified. The data were obtained in a study of T cell responses to AZD1222 COVID-19 vaccine. Findings and limits, study-wide: In the spike-specific TCR repertoire, nearly half reportedly target unmutated variant regions. Repertoires were obtained only post-peak T cell response. Spike-specific TCR breadth and depth both grew after two AZD1222 doses.

CDR1 is SGHNT, CDR2 YYREEE, per germline (reference sequence). The CDR3 has 13 residues. Trimming at V came to 4 bases and at J to 4 bases, leaving 4 bases not matched to a gene. TCRdb's copy holds only in-frame clones and misses some; the assay was immunoSEQ multiplex PCR. This table holds around 77,000 clones, 87% found once. The specimen was peripheral blood, collected on day 0 of AZD1222 vaccination. The chain couples TRBV5-4 to TRBJ1-2; TRBD1 aligns across 7 bases. The origin of this receptor is an adult in good health. The CDR3 loop is CASSPGTAYGYTF. The CDR3 region has the DNA TGTGCCAGCAGCCCCGGGACAGCCTATGGCTACACCTTC.